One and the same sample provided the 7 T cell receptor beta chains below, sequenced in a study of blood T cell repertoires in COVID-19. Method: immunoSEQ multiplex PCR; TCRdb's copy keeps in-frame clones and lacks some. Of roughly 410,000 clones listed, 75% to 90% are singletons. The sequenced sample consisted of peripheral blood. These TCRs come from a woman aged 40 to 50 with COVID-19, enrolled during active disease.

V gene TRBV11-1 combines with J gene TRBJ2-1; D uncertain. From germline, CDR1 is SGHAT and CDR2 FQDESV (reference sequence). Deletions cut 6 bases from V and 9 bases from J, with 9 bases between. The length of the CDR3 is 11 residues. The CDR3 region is CASRTTSEQFF. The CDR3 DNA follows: TGTGCCAGCAGAACAACAAGTGAGCAGTTCTTC.

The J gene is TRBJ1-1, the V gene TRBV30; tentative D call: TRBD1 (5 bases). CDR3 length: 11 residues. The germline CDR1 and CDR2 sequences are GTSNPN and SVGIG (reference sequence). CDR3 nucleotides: TGTGCTGGCTGGGGGGACACTGAAGCTTTCTTT. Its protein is CAGWGDTEAFF. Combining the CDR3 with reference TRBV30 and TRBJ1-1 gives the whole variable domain SQTIHQWPATLVQPVGSPLSLECTVEGTSNPNLYWYRQAAGRGLQLLFYSVGIGQISSEVPQNLSASRPQDRQFILSSKKLLLSDSGFYLCAGWGDTEAFFGQGTRLTVV.

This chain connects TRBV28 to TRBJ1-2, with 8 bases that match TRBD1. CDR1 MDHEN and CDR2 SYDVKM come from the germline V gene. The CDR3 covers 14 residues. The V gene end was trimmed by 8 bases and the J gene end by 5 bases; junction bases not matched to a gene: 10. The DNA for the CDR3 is TGTGCCAGCGGCCCGCTCCGGGACAGGTATGGCTACACCTTC. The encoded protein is CASGPLRDRYGYTF.

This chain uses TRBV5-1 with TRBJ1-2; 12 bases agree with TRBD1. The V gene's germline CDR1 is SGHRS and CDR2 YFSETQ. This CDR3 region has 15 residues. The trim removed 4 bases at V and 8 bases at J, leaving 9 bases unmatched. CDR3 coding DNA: TGCGCCAGCAGCGGGACGGGACAGGGGGCCGAGGGCTACACCTTC. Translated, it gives CASSGTGQGAEGYTF.

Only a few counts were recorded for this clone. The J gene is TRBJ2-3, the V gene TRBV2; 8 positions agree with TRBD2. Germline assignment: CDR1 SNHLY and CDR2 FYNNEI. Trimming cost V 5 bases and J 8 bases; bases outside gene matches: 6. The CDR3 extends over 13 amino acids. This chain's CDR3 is CASSMGRGGTQYF. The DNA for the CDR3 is TGTGCCAGCAGTATGGGCCGGGGGGGTACGCAGTATTTT.

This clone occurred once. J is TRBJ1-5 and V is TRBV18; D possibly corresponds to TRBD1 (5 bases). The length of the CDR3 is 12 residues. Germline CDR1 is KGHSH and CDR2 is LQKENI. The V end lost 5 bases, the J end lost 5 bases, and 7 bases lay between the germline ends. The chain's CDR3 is CASSDSYQPQHF. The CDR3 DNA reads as TGTGCCAGCTCAGACAGTTATCAGCCCCAGCATTTT.

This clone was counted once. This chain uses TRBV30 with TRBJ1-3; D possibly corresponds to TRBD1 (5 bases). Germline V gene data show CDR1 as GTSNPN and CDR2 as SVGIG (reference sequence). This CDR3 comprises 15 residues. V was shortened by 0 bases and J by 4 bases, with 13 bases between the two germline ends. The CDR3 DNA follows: TGTGCCTGGAGTGTGGTGATGGGACTAGGAAACACCATATATTTT. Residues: CAWSVVMGLGNTIYF.